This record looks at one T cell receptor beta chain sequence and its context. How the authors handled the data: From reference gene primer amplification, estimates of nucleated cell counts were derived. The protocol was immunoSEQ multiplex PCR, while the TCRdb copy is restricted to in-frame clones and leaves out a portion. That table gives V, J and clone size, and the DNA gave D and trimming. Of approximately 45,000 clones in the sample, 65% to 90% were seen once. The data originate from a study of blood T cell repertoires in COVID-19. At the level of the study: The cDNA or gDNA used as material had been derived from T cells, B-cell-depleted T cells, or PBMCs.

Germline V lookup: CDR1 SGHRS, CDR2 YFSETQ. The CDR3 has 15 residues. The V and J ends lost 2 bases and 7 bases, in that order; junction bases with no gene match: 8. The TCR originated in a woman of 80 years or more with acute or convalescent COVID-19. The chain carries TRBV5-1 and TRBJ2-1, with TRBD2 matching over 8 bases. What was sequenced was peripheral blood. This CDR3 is CASSFGGARLNEQFF. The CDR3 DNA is TGCGCCAGCAGCTTCGGGGGGGCCCGGCTAAATGAGCAGTTCTTC.